This T cell receptor (beta chain) was identified during a study of cytomegalovirus exposure and HLA in healthy donors. Overall study results and limits: For most TCR sequences rarity was the rule, although some public TCRs occurred in many donors.

PCR used 60 Vbeta primers and 13 Jbeta primers. TCRdb's table, derived via immunoSEQ multiplex PCR, lists solely in-frame clones and lacks some. The sample consists of approximately 110,000 clones, 70% to 80% of them appearing once. V shed 6 bases, J shed 5 bases, and the junction held 9 bases outside the gene matches. Germline CDR1 and CDR2: SGHVS and FQNEAQ. The CDR3 totals 15 residues. Worth noting for this clone: As yet, its antigen is unknown.

V usage is TRBV7-8 and J usage is TRBJ1-2, with 10 bases identical to TRBD1. The sequence came from a woman between 18 and 29 years old in good health and CMV-seropositive. The sample was PBMCs. The CDR3 region is CASSTGQGGSYGYTF. CDR3 DNA: TGTGCCAGCAGTACCGGACAGGGGGGATCTTATGGCTACACCTTC.